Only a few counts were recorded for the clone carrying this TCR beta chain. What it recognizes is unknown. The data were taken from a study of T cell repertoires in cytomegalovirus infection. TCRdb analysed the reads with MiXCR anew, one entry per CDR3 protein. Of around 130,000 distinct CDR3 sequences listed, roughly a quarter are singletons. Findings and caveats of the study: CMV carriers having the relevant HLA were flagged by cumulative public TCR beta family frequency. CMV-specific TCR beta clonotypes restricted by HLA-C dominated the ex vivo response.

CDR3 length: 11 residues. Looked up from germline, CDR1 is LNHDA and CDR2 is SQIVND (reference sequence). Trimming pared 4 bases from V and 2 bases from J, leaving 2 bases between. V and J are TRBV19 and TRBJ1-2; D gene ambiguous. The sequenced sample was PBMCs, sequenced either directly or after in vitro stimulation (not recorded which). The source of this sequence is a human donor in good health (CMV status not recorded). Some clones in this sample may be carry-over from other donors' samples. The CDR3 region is CASSRNYGYTF. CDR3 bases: TGTGCCAGTAGTAGGAACTATGGCTACACCTTC.